This entry concerns a single TCR beta chain. Its antigen target is currently unknown. Base quality data are lacking; no much larger clone is found one base away. Sequencing used an Illumina HiSeq 1500. The public sequencing data were trimmed at Q25 with fastp and processed into clonotypes with MiXCR by TCRdb, which kept only in-frame beta chains. Rows are combined by CDR3 protein, so each entry shows the most common genes and DNA. Present in this sample are tens of thousands of distinct CDR3 sequences, just over 20% of which were seen just once. The ten largest clones represent around 70% of the sample. The data belong to a study of T cell repertoires in cytomegalovirus infection (dated by TCRdb to between 2019 and 2020). With respect to the entire study: Recently identified HLA-C-restricted CMV epitopes, whose presentation resists viral immunomodulation, were targeted by peptide stimulations together with well-studied HLA-B-restricted epitopes. Because public TCR beta signatures pointed to carriage of CMV infection together with the matching HLA type, the HLA type of each donor mattered for the analysis. General study outcomes and caveats: In both this cohort and an independent cohort of under 450 donors, the cumulative frequency of public TCR beta family members distinguished carriers of CMV infection plus the relevant HLA type. The ex vivo response was dominated by HLA-C-restricted CMV-specific TCR beta clonotypes, which also provided the single most frequent clonotype in two of eight donors.

The treatment or condition label, as the study defines it: in vitro stimulation with specific CMV peptide epitopes to enrich CMV-specific T cells. V ends up 10 bases short and J 2 bases short, with an unmatched junction base count of 5. Inclusive of the bounding cysteine and phenylalanine, the CDR3 is 13 residues long. Solely the CDR3 DNA is kept, with 39 bases framed from the first base. Via the germline V gene, CDR1 is SGHVS and CDR2 FQNEAQ. This receptor was identified in a human donor in good health (CMV status not recorded). Some clones in this sample may be carry-over from other donors' samples. Sequencing was performed on CD8+ T cells from cultured PBMCs, taken from culture after CMV antigen stimulation. The chain links TRBV7-8 with TRBJ2-3; a stretch of 8 junction bases matches TRBD2. At the DNA level, the sequence is TGTGCCACCCAGCGGGGGACCACAGATACGCAGTATTTT. It codes for CATQRGTTDTQYF.